This is a list of T cell receptor beta chains from one sample in a study of T cells in Graves' hyperthyroidism and ophthalmopathy. TCRdb re-called the multiplex PCR reads with MiXCR, one entry per CDR3 protein. Of more than 500,000 distinct CDR3 sequences listed, roughly 14% are singletons. Material for sequencing was blood. The receptors come from a woman aged 40 to 49 with Graves' ophthalmopathy. The conserved cysteine and the conserved F or W are not part of the CDR3 here.

V	CDR3
TRBV7-8	ASSLAPFETQY
TRBV19	ASLGQGATEAF
TRBV28	ASSPARREKETQY
TRBV6-1	ASTYPQGSDTGELF
TRBV2	ASRPRTGAETQY
TRBV2	ASKVGTEAF
TRBV6-5	ASSSPTERKFYGYT
TRBV11-2	ASSLEASMDYEQY
TRBV20-1	SARFIGARYEQY
TRBV5-5	ASSRLPGLANQETQY
TRBV5-5	ASSVSGGETQY
TRBV27	ASSFGTGGITEAF
TRBV30	AWRTKGLQGPQH
TRBV6-2/TRBV6-3	ASSYDTSGPSRDTGELF
TRBV12-3/TRBV12-4	ASSSLGTLVSYEQY
TRBV6-1	ASSIAPGSAGELF
TRBV20-1	SAYKRGMNTEAF
TRBV12-3/TRBV12-4	ASSLGSPVNTEAF
TRBV18	ASSGQGGAYEQY
TRBV29-1	SVEEKGYDYGYT
TRBV18	ASSPPSRDRNTIY
TRBV7-2	ASSIQTGTQETQY
TRBV30	ACRTSGSYEQY
TRBV6-5	ASSYSGNPTESYEQY
TRBV6-1	ASNSGGVGQPQH
TRBV18	ASSHGQGPEAF
TRBV5-1	ASSIRGGEGNTIY
TRBV20-1	SALRVTGKPETQY
TRBV9	ASSGDRGTIQTEAF
TRBV20-1	SASSPGTAYEQY
TRBV28	ASRRGQGPYEQY
TRBV7-9	ASSTGTGGLYEQY
TRBV27	ASSSRQARNYGYT
TRBV11-1	ASSRRSITYEQY